Sequencing of this T cell receptor beta chain was carried out in a study of CD8 T cells in ankylosing spondylitis. Germline V CDR1 and CDR2: MNHEY, SMNVEV (reference sequence). This CDR3 is built from 13 residues. Trimming took 7 bases from V and 2 from J, leaving 12 bases between them. With molecular barcodes, quantitative 5'-RACE was used to make the TCR beta libraries. TCRdb reprocessed the 5' RACE reads via MiXCR and lists one record per CDR3 protein. The table records hundreds of thousands of distinct CDR3 sequences, 8% to 9.5% of them present only once. The receptor's source is a male donor with ankylosing spondylitis or in good health (not recorded which). The chain couples TRBV27 to TRBJ2-7; TRBD1 might be the D (6 bases). The sequencing sample was made of blood, either unsorted or a sorted T cell fraction (not recorded which). CDR3 loop: CASMDSLTYEQYF. In nucleotides, the CDR3 is TGTGCCAGCATGGACAGCTTAACCTACGAGCAGTACTTC.